These T cell receptor beta chains were read from a single sample in a study of cytomegalovirus exposure and HLA in healthy donors. Measured with immunoSEQ multiplex PCR; TCRdb has only the in-frame clones, and not every one. The repertoire has more than 150,000 clones, 60% to 85% of them found once; the top ten carry about 3.4%. The sequenced sample was PBMCs. These receptors came from a woman in her fifties or sixties in good health and CMV-seropositive. Both conserved end residues are part of each CDR3. A D gene is named only where the DNA matches it firmly. Some rows mark clone size as missing; the rest say once, few, many or name a class of expanded clone.

cdr3_length d_call j_call v_call clone_size cdr3_nt cdr3_aa
18 TRBD2 TRBJ2-3 TRBV28 few TGTGCCAGCAGCAGAGGGAGCACTAGCGGGGTCGGCACAGATACGCAGTATTTT CASSRGSTSGVGTDTQYF
15 - TRBJ1-2 TRBV6-6 - TGTGCCAGCAGTTCTCCGGCCAGGGGCGGCTATGGCTACACCTTC CASSSPARGGYGYTF
17 - TRBJ2-3 TRBV6-1 once TGTGCCAGCAGTGCCCAGCATTCCTTCGGGTCTTCAGATACGCAGTATTTT CASSAQHSFGSSDTQYF
14 - TRBJ1-2 TRBV6-4 - TGTGCCAGCAGCCGGGTACCTTTCTCACCCGGAAGCACCTTC CASSRVPFSPGSTF
12 - TRBJ1-2 TRBV19 - TGTGCCAGTGAAAGGGGGGGCTATGGCTACACCTTC CASERGGYGYTF
13 TRBD2 TRBJ2-5 TRBV6-5 once TGTGCCAGCAGTTACGGCCCGGGGGGAACCCAGTACTTC CASSYGPGGTQYF
15 - TRBJ1-2 TRBV9 - TGTGCCAGCAGCGGTCGACAGAAACTTAACTATGGCTACACCTTC CASSGRQKLNYGYTF
15 - TRBJ1-6 TRBV27 - TGTGCCAGCAGTTTATCCATGGGGGGGAATTCACCCCTCCACTTT CASSLSMGGNSPLHF
15 - TRBJ1-5 TRBV28 - TGTGCCAGCAGCCCTCGGGGGGCTGGCAATCAGCCCCAGCATTTT CASSPRGAGNQPQHF
17 - TRBJ2-3 TRBV5-1 - TGCGCCAGCAGCTTGCAAATGTCGGGGTGGAGGGCAGATACGCAGTATTTT CASSLQMSGWRADTQYF
14 TRBD1 TRBJ2-3 TRBV9 - TGTGCCAGCAGCTCCCGGACAGGGTCAGATACGCAGTATTTT CASSSRTGSDTQYF
13 - TRBJ1-1 TRBV29-1 - TGCAGCGTAACGGGGGGCACGAACACTGAAGCTTTCTTT CSVTGGTNTEAFF
18 - TRBJ2-3 TRBV21-1 few TGTGCCAGCAGCAAAGAGCAGCGGGAGTTCAACTCCCCCGATACGCAGTATTTT CASSKEQREFNSPDTQYF
15 - TRBJ1-1 TRBV13 - TGTGCCAGCAGCTTAGGTGGAGGGAGGGACACTGAAGCTTTCTTT CASSLGGGRDTEAFF
13 - TRBJ1-2 TRBV6-5 - TGTGCCAGCAGTTACCAAGCGGGCTCTGGCTACACCTTC CASSYQAGSGYTF
16 TRBD1 TRBJ1-4 TRBV9 - TGTGCCAGCAGCGGTATTACAGGGGCAACTAATGAAAAACTGTTTTTT CASSGITGATNEKLFF
17 - TRBJ2-3 TRBV5-1 - TGCGCCAGCAGCTTGGGGCCTGAGGGGGATCTCACAGATACGCAGTATTTT CASSLGPEGDLTDTQYF
15 TRBD1 TRBJ1-2 TRBV19 once TGTGCCAGTAGTATTTCAGGGGGCGGTGGCTATGGCTACACCTTC CASSISGGGGYGYTF
15 - TRBJ1-2 TRBV29-1 - TGCAGCGTTAAAGGGGGGGTTTCGGGTAACTATGGCTACACCTTC CSVKGGVSGNYGYTF
14 - TRBJ1-1 TRBV28 - TGTGCCAGCAGTTTACGTGTTCCGAACACTGAAGCTTTCTTT CASSLRVPNTEAFF
14 - TRBJ2-7 TRBV6-6 - TGTGCCAGCAGTCGCGGGGCGGTGGACTACGAGCAGTACTTC CASSRGAVDYEQYF
15 TRBD1 TRBJ1-3 TRBV19 - TGTGCCAGTAGTGGGACAGCGGACTCTGGAAACACCATATATTTT CASSGTADSGNTIYF
14 TRBD1 TRBJ2-4 TRBV30 - TGTGCCTGGGAGATAACAGGGGGGAACAACATTCAGTACTTC CAWEITGGNNIQYF
16 TRBD2 TRBJ2-3 TRBV4-2 - TGTGCCAGCAGCCAAGAGCCAGCGGGAGCCACAGATACGCAGTATTTT CASSQEPAGATDTQYF
13 - TRBJ2-7 TRBV28 - TGTGCCAGCAGTTTATTACAGCCCTACGAGCAGTACTTC CASSLLQPYEQYF
15 TRBD1 TRBJ1-6 TRBV6-5 - TGTGCCAGCAGTCGAACAGGGGGGTCTAATTCACCCCTCCACTTT CASSRTGGSNSPLHF